This T cell receptor (beta chain) was recovered during a study of shared clonotypes between healthy human individuals. As defined, naive CD8 cells were CD45RO-negative and positively selected for CCR7, with terminally differentiated effector memory CD45RA+ cells excluded. Study conclusions and caveats: Incompleteness in sorted-subset sequencing, despite large depth, was shown by rarefaction. Researchers sampled blood only, noting tissue repertoires likely differ.

About this clone itself: What it binds is unknown.

Measured with immunoSEQ multiplex PCR; TCRdb has only the in-frame clones, and not every one. Of 800,000 or so clones in the sample, about 96% are singletons; the top ten hold less than 0.3%. The CDR3 consists of 15 residues. The germline V gene has CDR1 MDHEN and CDR2 SYDVKM. With 5 bases clipped from V and 5 bases from J, the junction kept 9 bases outside the gene matches. The rearrangement uses TRBV28 and TRBJ1-1, with 9 bases matching TRBD1. The source is a young man in good health. The sample taken for sequencing was naive CD8+ T cells sorted from blood. CDR3 nucleotides: TGTGCCAGCAGTATCCCACAGGGGGCGGGAACTGAAGCTTTCTTT. This encodes CASSIPQGAGTEAFF.